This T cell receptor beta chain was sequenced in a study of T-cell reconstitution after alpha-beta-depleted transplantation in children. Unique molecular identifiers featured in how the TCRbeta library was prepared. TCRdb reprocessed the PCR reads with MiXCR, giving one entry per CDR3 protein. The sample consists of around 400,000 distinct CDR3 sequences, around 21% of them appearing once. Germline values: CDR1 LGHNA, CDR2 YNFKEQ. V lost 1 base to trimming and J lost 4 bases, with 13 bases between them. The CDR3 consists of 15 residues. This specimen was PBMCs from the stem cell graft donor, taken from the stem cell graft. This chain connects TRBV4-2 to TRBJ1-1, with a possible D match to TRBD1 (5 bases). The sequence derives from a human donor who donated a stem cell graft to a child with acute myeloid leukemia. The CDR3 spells CASSQVFQGTTEAFF. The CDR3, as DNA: TGTGCCAGCAGCCAAGTTTTTCAGGGTACCACTGAAGCTTTCTTT.